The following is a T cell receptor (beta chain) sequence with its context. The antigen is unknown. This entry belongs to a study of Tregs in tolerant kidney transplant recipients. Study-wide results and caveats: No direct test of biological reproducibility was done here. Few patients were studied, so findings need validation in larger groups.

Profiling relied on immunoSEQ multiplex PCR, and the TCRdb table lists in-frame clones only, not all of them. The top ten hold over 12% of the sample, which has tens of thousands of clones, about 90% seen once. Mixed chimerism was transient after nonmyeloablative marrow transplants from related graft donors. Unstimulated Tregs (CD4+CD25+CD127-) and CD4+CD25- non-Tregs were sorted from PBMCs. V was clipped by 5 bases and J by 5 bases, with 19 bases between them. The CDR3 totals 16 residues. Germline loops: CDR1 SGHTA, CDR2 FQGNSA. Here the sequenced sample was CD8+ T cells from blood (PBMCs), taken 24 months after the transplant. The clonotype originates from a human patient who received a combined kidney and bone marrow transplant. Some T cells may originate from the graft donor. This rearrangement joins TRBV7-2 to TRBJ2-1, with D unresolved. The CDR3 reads CASSRWHERPHNEQFF. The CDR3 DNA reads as TGTGCCAGCAGCCGCTGGCATGAGAGGCCTCACAATGAGCAGTTCTTC.